These 28 T cell receptor beta chains originate from one sample sequenced in a study of shared T cell receptors in the human thymus. Produced via immunoSEQ multiplex PCR; TCRdb's table is partial and in-frame only. The table records 500,000 to 750,000 clones, roughly 90% of them present only once. These records were also assigned to another study, of human thymus T cells.

Specimen: thymocytes. Receptor source: a boy less than two years old with a congenital heart defect.

The rearrangement joins TRBV2 to TRBJ1-2; unclear D gene. From germline, CDR1 is SNHLY and CDR2 FYNNEI. The CDR3 has 13 amino acids. Trimming took off 6 bases at V and 5 bases at J, with 13 bases between the two ends. CDR3: CASRTTHRYGYTF. As DNA, the CDR3 is TGTGCCAGCAGGACTACGCACCGTTATGGCTACACCTTC.

This sequence joins TRBV27 and TRBJ2-2, with 11 positions matching TRBD1. Looked up from germline, CDR1 is MNHEY and CDR2 is SMNVEV (reference sequence). CDR3 length equals 15 residues. Losses at the gene ends were 9 bases for V and 3 bases for J; bases not matched to a gene: 6. The DNA of the CDR3 is TGTGCCAGTGGGGACAGGGGGGCGGACACCGGGGAGCTGTTTTTT. Amino acids: CASGDRGADTGELFF.

The V and J genes are TRBV27 and TRBJ1-1, with D tentatively TRBD1 (6 bases). V lost 4 bases to trimming and J lost 3 bases, with 9 bases between them. CDR1 is MNHEY and CDR2 is SMNVEV in the germline V gene (reference sequence). The CDR3 consists of 13 residues. DNA for the CDR3: TGTGCCAGCAGTTCTTGGACAGACACTGAAGCTTTCTTT. It translates to CASSSWTDTEAFF.

This chain uses TRBV4-2 with TRBJ2-3; no firm D call. V was cut by 3 bases and J by 1 base, with 11 bases left in between. In germline, CDR1 is LGHNA, CDR2 YNFKEQ. This CDR3 spans 15 amino acids. The CDR3 nucleotides are TGTGCCAGCAGCCACCCCCCCCTATGCACAGATACGCAGTATTTT. Translated: CASSHPPLCTDTQYF.

The CDR3 sequence is CATSRARLAGDQETQYF. For the CDR3, the DNA is TGTGCCACCAGCAGAGCTAGACTAGCGGGGGACCAAGAGACCCAGTACTTC. The V and J genes are TRBV15 and TRBJ2-5, with 12 bases aligning to TRBD2. Germline CDR1 and CDR2: LNHNV and YYDKDF (reference sequence). The CDR3 is 17 amino acids. Trimming took 1 base from V and 0 from J; bases not matched to a gene: 3.

V usage is TRBV7-9 and J usage is TRBJ2-3; TRBD2 aligns across 8 bases. Germline V gene lookup returns CDR1 SEHNR and CDR2 FQNEAQ (reference sequence). J was trimmed by 1 base and V by 1 base; bases with no gene match: 7. The CDR3 is 17 amino acids. This chain's CDR3 is CASSLEGLAGGTDTQYF. For the CDR3, the DNA is TGTGCCAGCAGCTTAGAAGGACTAGCCGGCGGCACAGATACGCAGTATTTT.

The rearrangement joins TRBV6-6 to TRBJ2-7; 9 bases align to TRBD2. The CDR3 has 15 amino acids. The ends lost 7 bases at V and 5 bases at J; junction bases unmatched: 12. CDR1 MNHNY and CDR2 SVGAGI come from the germline V gene (reference sequence). The DNA of the CDR3 is TGTGCCAGCACCGGGGGGGCGGGAGGGCCCCACGAGCAGTACTTC. Translation gives CASTGGAGGPHEQYF.

The rearrangement uses TRBV11-2 and TRBJ2-7; D gene ambiguous. The V gene's germline CDR1 is SGHAT and CDR2 FQNNGV. This CDR3 has 13 residues. Between the trimmed V and J ends, which lost 2 bases and 5 bases, there was a span of 10 bases. The CDR3 sequence: CASSLMGWDEQYF. CDR3 nucleotide sequence: TGTGCCAGCAGCTTAATGGGCTGGGACGAGCAGTACTTC.

In its sample, this clone was seen once. This sequence joins TRBV18 and TRBJ2-7, with D possibly matching TRBD1 (7 bases). Trimming removed 3 bases at V and 0 bases at J, with 15 bases between. Looked up from germline, CDR1 is KGHSH and CDR2 is LQKENI. The CDR3 length is 16 residues. The CDR3 DNA reads TGTGCCAGCTCACCGGGGGGACAGATTAGCTCCTACGAGCAGTACTTC. Protein product: CASSPGGQISSYEQYF. Full variable domain (remainder filled in from reference TRBV18 and TRBJ2-7): NAGVMQNPRHLVRRRGQEARLRCSPMKGHSHVYWYRQLPEEGLKFMVYLQKENIIDESGMPKERFSAEFPKEGPSILRIQQVVRGDSAAYFCASSPGGQISSYEQYFGPGTRLTVT.

This chain links TRBV15 with TRBJ2-5; D is possibly TRBD1 (6 bases). There are 13 residues in the CDR3. Trimming took off 9 bases at V and 0 bases at J, with 11 bases between the two ends. CDR1 LNHNV and CDR2 YYDKDF come from the germline V gene (reference sequence). CDR3 in amino acids: CATAGQNQETQYF. The DNA of the CDR3 is TGTGCCACTGCCGGACAGAACCAAGAGACCCAGTACTTC.

This clone has a handful of counts. The chain couples TRBV9 to TRBJ2-1; the match to TRBD2 covers 11 bases. V lost 4 bases, J lost 5 bases, and 11 bases stayed unmatched. The CDR3 totals 17 residues. The V gene's germline CDR1 is SGDLS and CDR2 YYNGEE. CDR3 loop: CASSLLAGGGSDNEQFF. The DNA for the CDR3 is TGTGCCAGCAGCCTTCTAGCGGGAGGAGGATCGGACAATGAGCAGTTCTTC.

This clone occurred a few times. The V and J genes are TRBV4-2 and TRBJ2-7, with 8 bases aligning to TRBD2. The CDR3 consists of 16 residues. V lost 0 bases, J lost 4 bases, and 8 bases stayed unmatched. CDR1 and CDR2 from the germline V gene are LGHNA and YNFKEQ. The CDR3 nucleotides are TGTGCCAGCAGCCAAGACGGCGGGAGGACCACTTACGAGCAGTACTTC. It codes for CASSQDGGRTTYEQYF.

The V call is TRBV14, the J call TRBJ2-3; 9 nucleotides match TRBD1. In germline, CDR1 is SGHDN, CDR2 FVKESK. The CDR3 consists of 15 residues. V shed 0 bases, J shed 4 bases, and the junction held 2 bases outside the gene matches. CDR3 sequence: CASSQDHRGPDTQYF. CDR3 sequence (DNA): TGTGCCAGCAGCCAAGATCACAGGGGGCCAGATACGCAGTATTTT.

V gene TRBV7-8 combines with J gene TRBJ2-2; TRBD2 might be the D (6 bases). Germline CDR1 reads SGHVS; CDR2 reads FQNEAQ. Trimming removed 2 bases from V and 1 base from J, with 20 bases in between. The CDR3 has 19 amino acids. In nucleotides, the CDR3 is TGTGCCAGCAGCTTACGGGCTGGGACTGGGGGTGGGAACACCGGGGAGCTGTTTTTT. Its translation is CASSLRAGTGGGNTGELFF.

The chain uses TRBV9 and TRBJ2-3, with D perhaps matching TRBD1 (6 bases). From germline, CDR1 is SGDLS and CDR2 YYNGEE. The CDR3 covers 13 residues. V lost 3 bases, J lost 7 bases, and 12 bases lay in between. The CDR3 nucleotides read TGTGCCAGCAGCGCCAACAGGGATCATACGCAGTATTTT. Its protein product is CASSANRDHTQYF.

This sequence joins TRBV11-3 and TRBJ2-1; 7 bases align to TRBD2. Germline V gene data show CDR1 as SGHNT and CDR2 as YENEEA. The CDR3 sequence is 20 residues long. Unmatched junction bases numbered 15, after V lost 1 base and J lost 0 bases. The CDR3 loop is CASSLVPASGTPSSYNEQFF. The CDR3 DNA sequence: TGTGCCAGCAGCTTAGTCCCCGCTAGCGGAACCCCTAGCTCCTACAATGAGCAGTTCTTC.

The V call is TRBV25-1, the J call TRBJ2-5, with TRBD2 matching over 10 bases. The germline gives CDR1 MGHDK, CDR2 SYGVNS. J gave up 5 bases and V 4 bases, and 16 bases lay outside the gene matches. The CDR3 has 18 residues. The CDR3 spells CASSVRPEDSGRWETQYF. CDR3 DNA sequence: TGTGCCAGCAGTGTACGACCGGAGGATAGCGGGAGGTGGGAGACCCAGTACTTC.

This clone has a handful of counts. CDR3 in amino acids: CASSLVGGQPMNTEAFF. CDR3 nucleotides: TGTGCCAGCAGCTTAGTGGGTGGACAGCCCATGAACACTGAAGCTTTCTTT. The chain links TRBV7-6 to TRBJ1-1; D may be TRBD1 (6 bases). From germline, CDR1 is SGHVS and CDR2 FNYEAQ. V gave up 1 base and J gave up 0 bases, with 15 bases separating them. The CDR3 runs to 17 residues.

In its sample, this clone was seen once. This chain uses TRBV30 with TRBJ2-7; D might be TRBD1 (6 bases). The CDR3 is 13 amino acids. Trimming took off 0 bases at V and 4 bases at J, with 10 bases between the two ends. CDR1 is GTSNPN, CDR2 SVGIG, per germline (reference sequence). CDR3 in amino acids: CAWSVKQGYEQYF. The CDR3 DNA reads as TGTGCCTGGAGTGTAAAACAGGGATACGAGCAGTACTTC.

This clone was counted once. This chain joins TRBV7-9 and TRBJ1-1; no clear D. The ends were cut back, 1 base at V and 0 bases at J, with 6 bases in the middle. The CDR3 loop spans 14 amino acids. CDR1 is SEHNR and CDR2 is FQNEAQ in the germline V gene (reference sequence). The CDR3 nucleotides are TGTGCCAGCAGCTTAGAACTCCTGAACACTGAAGCTTTCTTT. It specifies CASSLELLNTEAFF.

This clone was recorded a few times. This chain links TRBV5-5 with TRBJ1-3, with 8 bases that match TRBD1. CDR1 is SGHKS and CDR2 is YYEKEE in the germline V gene (reference sequence). This CDR3 spans 14 amino acids. Losses at the gene ends were 3 bases for V and 6 bases for J; bases not matched to a gene: 5. CDR3 residues: CASSSRTGKNTIYF. CDR3 nucleotides: TGTGCCAGCAGCTCCCGGACAGGGAAAAACACCATATATTTT.

The chain is built from TRBV5-4 and TRBJ2-5, with 7 bases lining up with TRBD1. The CDR3 loop spans 17 amino acids. V trimming: 1 base; J trimming: 5 bases; junction bases outside the gene matches: 14. Germline values: CDR1 SGHNT, CDR2 YYREEE (reference sequence). The CDR3, as DNA: TGTGCCAGCAGCTTGAGGGGGCGTGGGGAGTGTCGGGAGACCCAGTACTTC. It yields the protein CASSLRGRGECRETQYF.

This rearrangement joins TRBV19 to TRBJ1-3, with 8 positions matching TRBD1. The CDR3 sequence is 14 residues long. Germline CDR1 LNHDA, CDR2 SQIVND (reference sequence). The V segment lost 9 bases and the J segment 7 bases; nucleotides outside the gene matches: 11. CDR3 bases: TGTGCCAGCACGACAGGGGTCTCTTCCAACACCATATATTTT. Protein sequence: CASTTGVSSNTIYF.

This chain links TRBV5-8 with TRBJ1-5, with a weak D call TRBD1 (6 bases). Germline V CDR1 and CDR2: SGHTS, YDEGEE. V was trimmed by 7 bases and J by 4 bases, leaving 24 bases between them. This CDR3 region has 17 residues. CDR3 nucleotides: TGTGCCAGCCCTCGCGTCCGACAGGTGGGGGAAAATCAGCCCCAGCATTTT. This encodes CASPRVRQVGENQPQHF. The full variable domain, its missing parts supplied by reference TRBV5-8 and TRBJ1-5, is EAGVTQSPTHLIKTRGQQATLRCSPISGHTSVYWYQQALGLGLQFLLWYDEGEERNRGNFPPRFSGRQFPNYSSELNVNALELEDSALYLCASPRVRQVGENQPQHFGDGTRLSIL.

V usage is TRBV6-1 and J usage is TRBJ2-7; the D is unclear. This CDR3 has 13 amino acids. V shed 2 bases and J shed 1 base, with 6 bases lying between them. The V gene's germline CDR1 is MNHNS and CDR2 SASEGT. The CDR3, as DNA: TGTGCCAGCAGTGAACGACAATCCTACGAGCAGTACTTC. It translates to CASSERQSYEQYF.

The rearrangement links TRBV4-3 to TRBJ1-3; D remains unclear. V lost 3 bases, J lost 0 bases, and 9 bases lay in between. Looked up from germline, CDR1 is LGHNA and CDR2 is YSLEER. This CDR3 comprises 15 residues. The CDR3 is CASSHTTFSGNTIYF. CDR3 DNA sequence: TGCGCCAGCAGCCATACGACATTCTCTGGAAACACCATATATTTT.

V usage is TRBV4-3 and J usage is TRBJ2-7; 8 bases fit TRBD1. V shed 0 bases and J 2 bases; nucleotides not matched to a gene: 24. The CDR3 is made up of 22 amino acids. Per germline, CDR1 LGHNA and CDR2 YSLEER. CDR3 loop: CASSQDGRWGTGKTATPYEQYF. The CDR3 coding sequence is TGCGCCAGCAGCCAAGATGGTAGGTGGGGGACAGGCAAGACTGCGACGCCCTACGAGCAGTACTTC.

The V call is TRBV6-1, the J call TRBJ2-7; 11 bases are shared with TRBD1. The CDR3 extends over 11 amino acids. Germline CDR1 is MNHNS and CDR2 is SASEGT. V gave up 8 bases and J gave up 7 bases; unmatched junction bases: 1. The CDR3 region is CASGTGGEQYF. CDR3 sequence (DNA): TGTGCCAGCGGGACAGGGGGAGAGCAGTACTTC.